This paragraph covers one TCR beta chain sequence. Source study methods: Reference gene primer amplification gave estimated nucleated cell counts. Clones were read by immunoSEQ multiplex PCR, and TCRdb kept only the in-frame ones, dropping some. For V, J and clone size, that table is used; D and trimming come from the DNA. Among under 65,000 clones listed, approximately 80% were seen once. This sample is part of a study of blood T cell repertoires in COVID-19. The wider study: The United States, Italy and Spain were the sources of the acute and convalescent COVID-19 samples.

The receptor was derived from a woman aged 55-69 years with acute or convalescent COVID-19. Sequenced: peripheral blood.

The CDR3 sequence: CASSLGQGGNQPQHF. The CDR3 nucleotides are TGCGCCAGCAGCCTGGGACAGGGAGGCAATCAGCCCCAGCATTTT. V gene TRBV5-1 combines with J gene TRBJ1-5, with 9 nucleotides matching TRBD1. This CDR3 is 15 amino acids long. Germline V gene lookup returns CDR1 SGHRS and CDR2 YFSETQ. V was clipped by 4 bases and J by 2 bases; unmatched bases: 4. Full variable domain (outside the CDR3, taken from reference TRBV5-1 and TRBJ1-5): KAGVTQTPRYLIKTRGQQVTLSCSPISGHRSVSWYQQTPGQGLQFLFEYFSETQRNKGNFPGRFSGRQFSNSRSEMNVSTLELGDSALYLCASSLGQGGNQPQHFGDGTRLSIL.